The T cell receptor (beta chain) under discussion was sequenced for a study of CD8 T cells in ankylosing spondylitis. Trimming took 3 bases from V and 2 from J, leaving 13 bases between them. The CDR3 runs 15 residues. Germline-derived CDR1 and CDR2 are LGHDT and YNNKEL (reference sequence). Each CDR3 protein is one row after TCRdb ran MiXCR on the 5' RACE reads. The sample records approximately 340,000 distinct CDR3 sequences, approximately 15% being singletons. The V call is TRBV3-1, the J call TRBJ2-5, with a weak D call TRBD2 (5 bases). The sample comprised blood, either unsorted or a sorted T cell fraction (not recorded which). This clonotype originated in a male donor with ankylosing spondylitis or in good health (not recorded which). The CDR3 reads CASSHREGQQETQYF. DNA of the CDR3: TGTGCCAGCAGCCACAGAGAGGGCCAGCAAGAGACCCAGTACTTC.